This T cell receptor (beta chain) was profiled in a study of OX40 agonist ivuxolimab in advanced cancers. Looking at the study overall: Patients took ivuxolimab, an agonistic anti-OX40 (CD134) antibody. At about 81% male, the cohort had a mean age of roughly 60 years, ranging from about 23 to 79. The study reported partial responses in three patients: one hepatocellular carcinoma, two cutaneous melanoma.

The assay was immunoSEQ multiplex PCR, and TCRdb's table has in-frame clones only and misses some. Of about 37,000 clones in the sample, 60% to 80% are singletons; the top ten hold 22%. This clone was seen only a few times. No antigen is known for it. The study, taken as a whole, reports: Low normalized T-cell clonal expansion was also seen in some nonresponders.

V was shortened by 1 base and J by 2 bases, with 9 bases between the two germline ends. CDR1 LNHDA and CDR2 SQIVND come from the germline V gene (reference sequence). The CDR3 consists of 14 residues. This receptor was obtained from an adult with an advanced solid tumor such as melanoma, head and neck, liver or kidney cancer. The chain recombines TRBV19 with TRBJ2-7; D gene ambiguous. Sequenced here: CD4+ or CD8+ T cells sorted from blood, sampled in a trial of the OX40 agonist ivuxolimab. CDR3 DNA: TGTGCCAGTAGTATAGCCTACGGACCCTACGAGCAGTACTTC. Its protein is CASSIAYGPYEQYF.